Listed below are T cell receptor beta chains from one sample, sequenced in a study of blood T cell repertoires in COVID-19. Assay used: immunoSEQ multiplex PCR; TCRdb lists only in-frame clones, some missing. In the table there are 400,000 to 500,000 clones, more than 70% of which are singletons. The specimen was PBMCs or T cells enriched from blood (not recorded which). The receptors here all came from a woman younger than 35 who had been exposed to COVID-19. Each CDR3 is given with its conserved first and last residue. A D gene is named only where the DNA matches it firmly. Expanded clones are given a class, and other clones once, few, many or no size at all.

J,V,size,D,DNA,CDR3
TRBJ1-2,TRBV6-5,.,.,TGTGCCAGCAGTTACTTTTCAGGGGATACGGATGGCTACACCTTC,CASSYFSGDTDGYTF
TRBJ1-3,TRBV30,.,.,TGTGCCTGGAATGAGGGCTCTGGAAACACCATATATTTT,CAWNEGSGNTIYF
TRBJ2-7,TRBV7-9,.,.,TGTGCCAGCAGCCCCGGACAGCGCTACGAGCAGTACTTC,CASSPGQRYEQYF
TRBJ2-2,TRBV19,.,TRBD2,TGTGCCAGTAACAAGCGGGGTTCGAACACCGGGGAGCTGTTTTTT,CASNKRGSNTGELFF
TRBJ2-1,TRBV19,.,.,TGTGCCAGTAGCCTCCTAGCGTCCTACAATGAGCAGTTCTTC,CASSLLASYNEQFF
TRBJ1-1,TRBV7-9,.,.,TGTGCCAGCAGCATCGACACAAAGAACACTGAAGCTTTCTTT,CASSIDTKNTEAFF
TRBJ1-1,TRBV6-5,.,.,TGTGCCAGCAGTTATTCATCGAGAATAGTGGGGGAGGGAGCTTTCTTT,CASSYSSRIVGEGAFF
TRBJ1-3,TRBV18,.,.,TGTGCCAGCTCACCAGACCCGGGACACTCTGGAAACACCATATATTTT,CASSPDPGHSGNTIYF
TRBJ1-3,TRBV19,once,.,TGTGCCAGTTATGGGCTGAGCTCTGGAAACACCATATATTTT,CASYGLSSGNTIYF
TRBJ1-1,TRBV18,.,.,TGTGCCAGCTCACCGCGGGAGAACACTGAAGCTTTCTTT,CASSPRENTEAFF
TRBJ2-7,TRBV29-1,.,TRBD1,TGCAGCTCTAGGGATACCGGGACAGGGGGCGAGCAGTACTTC,CSSRDTGTGGEQYF
TRBJ2-3,TRBV24-1,.,.,TGTGCCACCAGTGATGCGGGGAGAGACACAGATACGCAGTATTTT,CATSDAGRDTDTQYF
TRBJ2-7,TRBV29-1,once,.,TGCAGCGTCCTTCTTTCGTACGAGCAGTACTTC,CSVLLSYEQYF
TRBJ1-4,TRBV9,.,.,TGTGCCAGCAGCGTAGCTCCAGGGGTGGAAAAACTGTTTTTT,CASSVAPGVEKLFF
TRBJ1-1,TRBV27,.,.,TGTGCCAGCACTTCTCAATTGGGGCCTGGGACTGAAGCTTTCTTT,CASTSQLGPGTEAFF
TRBJ2-7,TRBV7-9,once,.,TGTGCCAGCAATACCGGAGGGGCCCAATACGAGCAGTACTTC,CASNTGGAQYEQYF
TRBJ1-2,TRBV12-3/TRBV12-4,.,.,TGTGCCATATTCTTGCAGGGCTACACCTTC,CAIFLQGYTF
TRBJ1-1,TRBV21-1,.,.,TGTGCCAGCAGCAAACGGGGCCAGGGGAGCACTGAAGCTTTCTTT,CASSKRGQGSTEAFF
TRBJ2-3,TRBV5-6,.,.,TGTGCCAGCAGCAGCGCAACAGGGACCCGCACAGATACGCAGTATTTT,CASSSATGTRTDTQYF
TRBJ1-1,TRBV5-4,.,.,TGTGCCAGCAGCATTTACACGAGGGACACTGAAGCTTTCTTT,CASSIYTRDTEAFF
TRBJ2-1,TRBV19,.,.,TGTGCCAGTACTTTCTCCTCCGACAATGAGCAGTTCTTC,CASTFSSDNEQFF
TRBJ1-1,TRBV28,.,.,TGTGCCAGCAGTCAGCCAGGTGCGAACACTGAAGCTTTCTTT,CASSQPGANTEAFF
TRBJ1-2,TRBV28,.,.,TGTGCCAGCACCCCCTTCGGGCAGGGTGGCTATGGCTACACCTTC,CASTPFGQGGYGYTF
TRBJ2-5,TRBV28,once,TRBD2,TGTGCCAGCAGTCAGACCGGACTAGCGGGAGAAGAGACCCAGTACTTC,CASSQTGLAGEETQYF
TRBJ1-1,TRBV11-2,.,.,TGTGCCAGCAGCTTATCTGGGGGGAGAGCTTTCTTT,CASSLSGGRAFF
TRBJ2-2,TRBV27,few,TRBD1,TGTGCCAGCAGTAAGACAGGGGGCAAAATGGTCGGGGAGCTGTTTTTT,CASSKTGGKMVGELFF
TRBJ2-7,TRBV10-3,.,.,TGTGCCATCAGTGAAGTGGGCCCCGCCGAGCAGTACTTC,CAISEVGPAEQYF
TRBJ2-3,TRBV21-1,.,.,TGTGCCAGCAGCAAAGTGGGGCGGGAGTTTGGTAGCCCCACAGATACGCAGTATTTT,CASSKVGREFGSPTDTQYF
TRBJ2-5,TRBV7-2,.,TRBD2,TGTGCCAGCAGCGCGGACCCGGGACTAGCTGAGACCCAGTACTTC,CASSADPGLAETQYF
TRBJ2-1,TRBV11-3,once,.,TGTGCCAGCAGCTCCTGGACAGTAGAGGAGCAGTTCTTC,CASSSWTVEEQFF
TRBJ2-1,TRBV28,.,TRBD2,TGTGCCAGCAATTCGGGACTAGCGGGGTCCTCCTACAATGAGCAGTTCTTC,CASNSGLAGSSYNEQFF
TRBJ2-3,TRBV9,.,TRBD2,TGTGCCAGCAGCACAACTAGCGGAAGCACAGATACGCAGTATTTT,CASSTTSGSTDTQYF
TRBJ1-5,TRBV27,.,.,TGTGCCACGAGACCGGGAGGGGGATATAGCAATCAGCCCCAGCATTTT,CATRPGGGYSNQPQHF
TRBJ2-5,TRBV9,.,.,TGTGCCAGCAGCGCCCAGGGGGGCACGTCTGAGACCCAGTACTTC,CASSAQGGTSETQYF
TRBJ2-2,TRBV27,once,.,TGTGCCAGCAGTTTTTCCCCCAGGTCGCCCAGCGGTTACACCGGGGAGCTGTTTTTT,CASSFSPRSPSGYTGELFF